The rows below give T cell receptor beta chains drawn from one sample of a study of T cells after yellow fever vaccination. In TCRdb, the 5' RACE reads were re-called with MiXCR into one record per CDR3 protein. The sample gives some 290,000 distinct CDR3 sequences, approximately 11% of which show up once; under 4% is in the top ten. The sequenced sample was CD4+ T cells sorted from PBMCs, obtained 45 days after the yellow fever booster vaccination. Every receptor here comes from a man younger than 30 who received the YFV17D yellow fever vaccine. The conserved cysteine and the conserved F or W are not part of the CDR3 here. The size of a clone is reported for some rows only, either as once, few or many, or as a class for expanded clones.

v_gene,abundance,j_gene,CDR3aa
TRBV21-1,few,TRBJ2-2,ASRPSGQNTGELF
TRBV7-2,few,TRBJ1-3,ASSLVAESGNTIY
TRBV4-1,many,TRBJ2-1,ASSGRGGGYNEQF
TRBV20-1,few,TRBJ2-5,SASGFRADQETQY
TRBV6-5,-,TRBJ2-6,ASRKTRRGLSGANVLT
TRBV7-2,few,TRBJ1-1,ASSLVGNPNTEAF
TRBV23-1,-,TRBJ2-6,ASRSTGFPRSGANVLT
TRBV18,-,TRBJ2-5,ASSPDRAGETQY
TRBV4-1,-,TRBJ2-1,ASSQRAPPGAESSYNEQF
TRBV5-1,many,TRBJ2-3,ASSLGHPNTDTQY
TRBV28,few,TRBJ2-1,ASSLVAQEQF
TRBV6-1,few,TRBJ2-2,ASSEPASTTGELF
TRBV10-3,few,TRBJ1-1,AISEKQANTEAF
TRBV15,few,TRBJ1-3,ATSRDRVTGNTIY
TRBV3-1,many,TRBJ2-1,ASSQWVEGEQF
TRBV4-1,few,TRBJ2-3,ASRKPSTDTQY
TRBV5-1,-,TRBJ2-5,ASSLDSRETQY
TRBV4-1,few,TRBJ2-7,ASSQDPTAYEQY
TRBV2,few,TRBJ2-7,ASSYQDEQY
TRBV28,many,TRBJ1-1,ASQLTGDNTEAF
TRBV7-3,many,TRBJ2-2,ASSPGFPTGELF
TRBV9,few,TRBJ2-5,ASSVGDRWGPQETQY
TRBV3-1,-,TRBJ1-2,ASSQEPLGEGYT
TRBV7-2,once,TRBJ1-1,ASSRSLGTEAF
TRBV6-5,-,TRBJ2-1,ASSYASGTYNEQF
TRBV5-5,many,TRBJ2-3,ATGTGNGADTQY
TRBV7-8,few,TRBJ2-2,ASSLASGSGYTGELF
TRBV7-2,-,TRBJ2-3,ASSKDRLTDTQY
TRBV6-1,many,TRBJ2-3,ASSEEGLAGDTQY
TRBV5-1,few,TRBJ2-7,ASSSTSGRYLYEQY
TRBV27,-,TRBJ2-5,ASSLGYQQETQY
TRBV2,-,TRBJ2-2,ASSRLAARSGGELF
TRBV4-2,few,TRBJ1-2,ASSQGHQSSYT
TRBV6-2/TRBV6-3,-,TRBJ1-2,AGTGPGSGYT
TRBV12-3/TRBV12-4,few,TRBJ1-5,ASSFWGSNQPQH
TRBV28,many,TRBJ2-1,ASSLTATYNEQF
TRBV9,many,TRBJ2-5,ASSLRHFQETQY
TRBV6-1,few,TRBJ1-6,ASIRGQPYNSPLH
TRBV3-1,few,TRBJ1-4,ASSRWDEATNEKLF
TRBV7-6,-,TRBJ2-1,ASSLGALRGGYNEQF
TRBV6-1,few,TRBJ2-3,ASRPGQGRTDTQY
TRBV4-2,few,TRBJ1-1,ASRWTGGVDTEAF
TRBV9,few,TRBJ1-1,ASSARTNLNTEAF
TRBV12-3/TRBV12-4,-,TRBJ1-1,ASSSLYTEAF
TRBV6-5,many,TRBJ2-7,ASSYVGVGGSEQY
TRBV12-3/TRBV12-4,-,TRBJ1-5,ASSSRPRAGQPQH